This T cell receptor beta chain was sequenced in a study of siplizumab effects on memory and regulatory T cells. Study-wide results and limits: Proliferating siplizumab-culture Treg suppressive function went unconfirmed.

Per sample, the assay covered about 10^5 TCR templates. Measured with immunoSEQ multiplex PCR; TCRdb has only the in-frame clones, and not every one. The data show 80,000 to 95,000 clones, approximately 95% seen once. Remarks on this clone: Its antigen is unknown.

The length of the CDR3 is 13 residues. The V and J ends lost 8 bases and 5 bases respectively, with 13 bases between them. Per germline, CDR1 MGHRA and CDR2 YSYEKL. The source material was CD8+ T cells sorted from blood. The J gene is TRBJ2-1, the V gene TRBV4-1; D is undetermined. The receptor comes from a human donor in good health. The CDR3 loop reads CASGISLDNEQFF. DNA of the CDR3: TGCGCCAGCGGTATTAGCCTAGACAATGAGCAGTTCTTC.